This T cell receptor (beta chain) was found in a study of cytomegalovirus exposure and HLA in healthy donors. Whole-study results and caveats: Cytomegalovirus association was assigned to around 150 TCR beta chains. Many donors carried some public TCRs, although rarity characterized most TCR sequences.

This CDR3 region has 14 residues. Germline values: CDR1 MDHEN, CDR2 SYDVKM. V lost 7 bases and J lost 5; bases outside the gene matches: 10. Using immunoSEQ multiplex PCR, the repertoire was profiled, and TCRdb retains in-frame clones only, with some absent. This table has fewer than 200,000 clones, roughly 85% appearing once. To note about this clone: Its antigen is still unknown.

This sequence originates from a man aged 18-30 years in good health and CMV-seropositive. The source material was PBMCs. The chain is built from TRBV28 and TRBJ2-7, with 8 bases fitting TRBD1. The CDR3 DNA is TGTGCCAGCATCGAATACAGGGGGTCAAACGAGCAGTACTTC. Protein sequence: CASIEYRGSNEQYF.